This passage covers 23 T cell receptor beta chains from one sample sequenced in a study of T cells after yellow fever vaccination. TCRdb recomputed calls from the 5' RACE reads with MiXCR, one row per CDR3 protein. The sample holds roughly 340,000 distinct CDR3 sequences, 8% to 10% seen once. Sequenced material: PBMCs, taken on the day of the first yellow fever vaccination. Receptor source: a man aged 18-30 years who received the YFV17D yellow fever vaccine.

V gene TRBV12-3 or TRBV12-4 combines with J gene TRBJ2-5; 7 bases map to TRBD2. The CDR3 sequence is 16 residues long. V gave up 6 bases and J gave up 6 bases; unmatched junction bases: 16. The CDR3 reads CASSPQSGARAQTQYF. The CDR3 nucleotides read TGTGCCAGCAGCCCGCAGAGCGGGGCTCGGGCGCAGACCCAGTACTTC.

This clonotype has more than one count but fewer than ten. The chain couples TRBV20-1 to TRBJ2-5; TRBD2 matches at 9 bases. The V and J ends lost 6 bases and 5 bases, in that order; junction bases with no gene match: 10. Germline CDR1 DFQATT, CDR2 SNEGSKA (reference sequence). CDR3 length: 14 residues. CDR3 sequence reads: CSAAPSGVGETQYF. In nucleotides, the CDR3 is TGCAGTGCCGCACCTAGCGGGGTGGGGGAGACCCAGTACTTC.

V usage is TRBV5-5 and J usage is TRBJ1-1, with D uncertain. This CDR3 region has 14 residues. Germline V CDR1 and CDR2: SGHKS, YYEKEE (reference sequence). Trimming cost V 7 bases and J 1 base, with 14 bases left between them. CDR3: CASGPGLTNTEAFF. CDR3 nucleotide sequence: TGTGCCAGCGGCCCTGGGCTAACGAACACTGAAGCTTTCTTT.

The sample holds a few counts of this clonotype. V usage is TRBV4-3 and J usage is TRBJ2-7, with D maybe TRBD2 (6 bases). The V gene's germline CDR1 is LGHNA and CDR2 YSLEER. The CDR3 length is 15 residues. Trimming removed 4 bases at V and 5 bases at J, with 18 bases between. CDR3 coding DNA: TGCGCCAGCAGCCTGTTGTCTGGGGGACTCCACGAGCAGTACTTC. This translates into CASSLLSGGLHEQYF.

This clonotype was found many times. V and J are TRBV6-5 and TRBJ2-1; 9 positions agree with TRBD2. Germline V lookup: CDR1 MNHEY, CDR2 SVGAGI. Losses at the gene ends were 6 bases for V and 2 bases for J; bases not matched to a gene: 5. CDR3 size: 15 residues. The CDR3 reads CASRPTSGAYNEQFF. The CDR3 DNA is TGTGCCAGCAGGCCGACTAGCGGTGCCTACAATGAGCAGTTCTTC.

This clonotype occurred many times. This chain joins TRBV5-1 and TRBJ2-1; D is tentatively TRBD1 or TRBD2 (5 bases each). The CDR3 extends over 15 amino acids. With 1 base removed from V and 1 base from J, the gap between germline ends came to 9 bases. The germline CDR1 and CDR2 sequences are SGHRS and YFSETQ. The CDR3 is CASSLPRESYNEQFF. Here the CDR3 DNA reads TGCGCCAGCAGCTTGCCCAGGGAGTCCTACAATGAGCAGTTCTTC.

This clonotype was recorded a few times. The chain couples TRBV20-1 to TRBJ2-3; D may be TRBD2 (6 bases). Germline V gene sequence: CDR1 DFQATT, CDR2 SNEGSKA (reference sequence). V was shortened by 5 bases and J by 2 bases, with 14 bases between the two germline ends. The CDR3 is 14 amino acids. The CDR3 coding sequence is TGCAGTGCTGCAATCTGGGGGGTCACAGATACGCAGTATTTT. Protein sequence: CSAAIWGVTDTQYF.

The table lists this clonotype with a few counts. This chain connects TRBV28 to TRBJ1-1, with D possibly TRBD1 on 6 matching bases. CDR1 and CDR2 (germline): MDHEN, SYDVKM. The V end lost 2 bases, the J end lost 11 bases, and 27 bases lay between the germline ends. This CDR3 region has 17 residues. CDR3 region: CASSLNGGAGPRRSAFF. The CDR3 coding sequence is TGTGCCAGCAGTTTAAATGGGGGGGCAGGGCCTAGAAGATCGGCTTTCTTT.

This chain uses TRBV5-5 with TRBJ1-4; D gene uncertain. Trimming took 2 bases from V and 0 from J, leaving 17 bases between them. The CDR3 covers 18 residues. CDR1 SGHKS and CDR2 YYEKEE come from the germline V gene (reference sequence). In nucleotides, the CDR3 is TGTGCCAGCAGCTTTACCGGACCGGCGGCGACAACTAATGAAAAACTGTTTTTT. This encodes CASSFTGPAATTNEKLFF.

The chain has TRBV6-1 and TRBJ1-2, with 7 positions matching TRBD1. There are 15 residues in the CDR3. Germline V gene sequence: CDR1 MNHNS, CDR2 SASEGT. The trim removed 5 bases at V and 8 bases at J, leaving 14 bases unmatched. The CDR3, as DNA: TGTGCCAGCAGTCCACCCCTAGGACAGGCTGGAGGCTACACCTTC. It translates to CASSPPLGQAGGYTF.

This clonotype was counted between two and nine times. This chain joins TRBV19 and TRBJ1-1, with a possible D match to TRBD1 (5 bases). In germline, CDR1 is LNHDA, CDR2 SQIVND (reference sequence). The CDR3 consists of 14 residues. V lost 3 bases, J lost 2 bases, and 10 bases lay in between. The CDR3 bases are TGTGCCAGTAGTATGGCAGGGCTAAACACTGAAGCTTTCTTT. Residues: CASSMAGLNTEAFF.

The J gene is TRBJ1-1, the V gene TRBV4-3; D is unclear. The CDR3 has 17 residues. Trimming removed 0 bases at V and 1 base at J, with 15 bases between. Germline assignment: CDR1 LGHNA and CDR2 YSLEER. CDR3 DNA sequence: TGCGCCAGCAGCCAAGATAGGTTCGGATACTGGAACACTGAAGCTTTCTTT. Its protein product is CASSQDRFGYWNTEAFF.

The chain recombines TRBV7-3 with TRBJ2-3, with unresolved D. From germline, CDR1 is SGHTA and CDR2 FQGTGA. The V end lost 5 bases, the J end lost 2 bases, and 11 bases lay between the germline ends. This CDR3 region has 14 residues. The CDR3 nucleotides are TGTGCCAGCAGCCAAGGGTCCTACACAGATACGCAGTATTTT. The encoded protein is CASSQGSYTDTQYF.

This clonotype was counted a few times. The chain carries TRBV20-1 and TRBJ2-7, with 7 positions matching TRBD1. This CDR3 contains 13 residues. The germline V gene encodes CDR1 DFQATT and CDR2 SNEGSKA (reference sequence). The V and J ends lost 1 base and 3 bases, in that order; junction bases with no gene match: 3. CDR3 in DNA: TGCAGTGCTAGAGTGCAGGGGGTCTACGAGCAGTACTTC. It translates to CSARVQGVYEQYF.

Only a few counts were recorded for this clonotype. J is TRBJ2-2 and V is TRBV5-6; the D is unclear. This CDR3 spans 14 amino acids. V dropped 1 base and J dropped 5 bases, with 9 bases sitting between them. Per germline, CDR1 SGHDT and CDR2 YYEEEE. The CDR3 sequence: CASSLYEATGELFF. Written as DNA, the CDR3 is TGTGCCAGCAGCTTGTATGAGGCTACCGGGGAGCTGTTTTTT.

This clonotype was observed a few times. CDR3 sequence (DNA): TGCGCCAGCAGCGCCAAGGCCGATTCACCCCTCCACTTT. Its translation: CASSAKADSPLHF. The chain combines TRBV4-3 with TRBJ1-6; no reliable D call. Germline V CDR1 and CDR2: LGHNA, YSLEER. V was pared by 5 bases and J by 8 bases, with 10 bases between. There are 13 residues in the CDR3.

This clonotype appeared a few times. The chain has TRBV18 and TRBJ2-1; 15 nucleotides agree with TRBD2. Trimming at V came to 0 bases and at J to 5 bases, leaving 5 bases not matched to a gene. This CDR3 contains 18 residues. In germline, CDR1 is KGHSH, CDR2 LQKENI. CDR3 nucleotide sequence: TGTGCCAGCTCACCACCCGGACTAGCGGGGGGGCTCGACAATGAGCAGTTCTTC. It yields the protein CASSPPGLAGGLDNEQFF.

This clonotype was recorded a few times. This chain uses TRBV12-3 or TRBV12-4 with TRBJ1-3, with D possibly matching TRBD1 (5 bases). The V end lost 1 base, the J end lost 4 bases, and 14 bases lay between the germline ends. CDR3 length: 16 amino acids. The CDR3 DNA reads as TGTGCCAGCAGTTTAGGAGGGGCGGTCTTAGGAAACACCATATATTTT. Translating it yields CASSLGGAVLGNTIYF.

This clonotype was detected a few times. The J gene is TRBJ2-6, the V gene TRBV19, with D perhaps TRBD2 (6 bases). CDR1 is LNHDA and CDR2 is SQIVND in the germline V gene (reference sequence). The CDR3 runs 15 residues. V was cut by 3 bases and J by 2 bases, with 8 bases left in between. The CDR3 coding sequence is TGTGCCAGTAGTATCGGGGGACCTGGGGCCAACGTCCTGACTTTC. Translating gives CASSIGGPGANVLTF.

This clonotype showed up just a few times. The junction shows a germline mismatch at one end, possibly a read error. The rearrangement uses TRBV7-7 and TRBJ2-3; either TRBD1 or TRBD2 may supply D (5 bases each). CDR1 SSHAT and CDR2 FNYEAQ come from the germline V gene (reference sequence). CDR3 length: 13 residues. In nucleotides, the CDR3 is TGTGCTAGCAGCCGGGACCCGCGGGATACGCAGTATTTT. It is translated as CASSRDPRDTQYF.

This clonotype turned up a few times. This chain's CDR3 is CASRPSVDTDTQYF. The CDR3, as DNA: TGTGCCAGTCGTCCTAGCGTAGACACAGATACGCAGTATTTT. V gene TRBV19 combines with J gene TRBJ2-3; the D gene is possibly TRBD2 (6 bases). The germline V and J ends were trimmed by 8 bases and 2 bases, with 14 bases remaining between them. CDR1 is LNHDA, CDR2 SQIVND, per germline (reference sequence). The CDR3 is 14 amino acids.

The rearrangement uses TRBV6-5 and TRBJ2-7; D gene unclear. Germline V CDR1 and CDR2: MNHEY, SVGAGI. This CDR3 spans 14 amino acids. The germline V and J ends were trimmed by 5 bases and 1 base, with 12 bases remaining between them. CDR3 DNA sequence: TGTGCCAGCAGTCCTATTTCCCCGTCCTACGAGCAGTACTTC. Translation gives CASSPISPSYEQYF.

The sample holds many counts of this clonotype. The V and J genes are TRBV4-3 and TRBJ1-2; TRBD1 aligns across 7 bases. Per the germline V gene, CDR1 is LGHNA and CDR2 is YSLEER. Trimming took 4 bases from V and 1 from J; bases not matched to a gene: 12. The CDR3 has 17 residues. The CDR3 region has the DNA TGCGCCAGCAGCCGGTACCAGGGGGACAGCATTAACTATGGCTACACCTTC. As protein: CASSRYQGDSINYGYTF.